Listed below are T cell receptor beta chains from one sample, sequenced in a study of T cells after yellow fever vaccination. A single record per CDR3 protein comes from TCRdb applying MiXCR to the 5' RACE reads. The sample has over 150,000 distinct CDR3 sequences, around 7.2% seen once. The input for sequencing was CD4+ T cells sorted from PBMCs, taken 5 days after the first yellow fever vaccination. Receptors were obtained from a man younger than 35 who received the YFV17D yellow fever vaccine. CDR3s include the opening cysteine and the closing phenylalanine or tryptophan. D genes are given only for firm matches. The size of a clone is reported for some rows only, either as once, few or many, or as a class for expanded clones.

TRBV20-1,TRBJ1-6,few,NA,CSASGPWQGQHSPLHF,TGCAGTGCTAGTGGCCCCTGGCAGGGGCAGCATTCACCCCTCCACTTT
TRBV18,TRBJ2-2,many,NA,CASSQDTGELFF,TGTGCCAGCTCACAGGACACCGGGGAGCTGTTTTTT
TRBV10-3,TRBJ2-5,many,TRBD2,CAIGLAGAQETQYF,TGTGCCATCGGACTAGCGGGTGCCCAAGAGACCCAGTACTTC
TRBV4-3,TRBJ2-7,many,NA,CASSQGTGTSYEQYF,TGCGCCAGCAGCCAAGGCACGGGGACCTCCTACGAGCAGTACTTC
TRBV5-1,TRBJ1-4,few,NA,CASSLGSATNEKLFF,TGCGCCAGCAGCTTGGGCTCAGCAACTAATGAAAAACTGTTTTTT
TRBV10-3,TRBJ1-1,many,NA,CAISTVINTEAFF,TGTGCCATCAGCACAGTTATCAACACTGAAGCTTTCTTT
TRBV6-1,TRBJ2-3,many,NA,CASTKLRLTDTQYF,TGTGCCAGCACCAAACTCCGACTCACAGATACGCAGTATTTT
TRBV6-5,TRBJ1-1,many,NA,CASSYGDRESEAFF,TGTGCCAGCAGTTACGGAGATCGGGAGTCTGAAGCTTTCTTT
TRBV3-1,TRBJ2-7,NA,NA,CASSHRTENYEQYF,TGTGCCAGCAGCCATAGGACAGAAAATTACGAGCAGTACTTC
TRBV18,TRBJ1-6,many,NA,CASQDRDNSPLHF,TGTGCCAGCCAGGACAGAGATAATTCACCCCTCCACTTT
TRBV12-3/TRBV12-4,TRBJ2-2,many,NA,CASSEIQGNTGELFF,TGTGCCAGCAGCGAAATACAGGGGAACACCGGGGAGCTGTTTTTT
TRBV5-1,TRBJ1-2,few,NA,CASSFSQALDYGYTF,TGCGCCAGCAGCTTCTCACAGGCCCTAGACTATGGCTACACCTTC
TRBV11-2,TRBJ2-3,many,NA,CASSLDLRPKYF,TGTGCCAGCAGCTTAGATCTTCGCCCCAAGTATTTT
TRBV6-2/TRBV6-3,TRBJ2-2,few,TRBD2,CASSYSPRGGTGELFF,TGTGCCAGCAGTTACTCCCCCCGGGGAGGGACCGGGGAGCTGTTTTTT
TRBV7-2,TRBJ2-1,many,TRBD2,CASSPPGTSLNEQFF,TGTGCCAGCAGCCCACCCGGGACTAGTCTTAATGAGCAGTTCTTC
TRBV6-1,TRBJ2-6,few,NA,CASSVRQSGANVLTF,TGTGCCAGCAGTGTAAGGCAATCCGGGGCCAACGTCCTGACTTTC
TRBV7-3,TRBJ2-1,many,NA,CASSLAPSNFNEQFF,TGTGCCAGCAGCTTAGCACCATCGAATTTCAATGAGCAGTTCTTC
TRBV6-2/TRBV6-3,TRBJ2-1,few,TRBD2,CASSYGPLAVSYNEQFF,TGTGCCAGCAGTTACGGGCCCCTAGCGGTCTCCTACAATGAGCAGTTCTTC
TRBV19,TRBJ2-3,NA,NA,CASSIGGGTTDTQYF,TGTGCCAGTAGTATAGGCGGCGGTACCACAGATACGCAGTATTTT
TRBV6-2/TRBV6-3,TRBJ1-5,few,TRBD1,CASRRQGAERYSNQPQHF,TGTGCCAGCAGGCGACAGGGGGCGGAACGATATAGCAATCAGCCCCAGCATTTT
TRBV5-5,TRBJ1-6,many,NA,CASSLSGVNSYNSPLHF,TGTGCCAGCAGCTTGTCCGGCGTAAACTCCTATAATTCACCCCTCCACTTT
TRBV4-3,TRBJ2-3,NA,NA,CASSQDQARWDTQYF,TGCGCCAGCAGCCAAGATCAGGCCAGGTGGGATACGCAGTATTTT